The 20 T cell receptor beta chains below were found in one sample sequenced in a study of neurological immune-mediated disorders. TCRdb re-called the 5' RACE reads through MiXCR, storing one row per CDR3 protein. The sample lists some 46,000 distinct CDR3 sequences, about 9.3% seen once, with less than 6% in the top ten. The sequenced sample was PBMCs. The source of these receptors is a man between 65 and 79 years old with HTLV-1-associated myelopathy (HAM/TSP).

At least ten counts were recorded for this clonotype. The chain recombines TRBV12-3 or TRBV12-4 with TRBJ1-3; 9 bases align to TRBD1. The CDR3 is 14 residues long. J lost 4 bases, V lost 3 bases, and 1 base had no gene match. The CDR3 protein is CASSLGQGGNTIYF. The CDR3, as DNA: TGTGCCAGCAGTTTGGGACAGGGAGGAAACACCATATATTTT.

This clonotype was seen only a few times. The chain links TRBV9 to TRBJ2-1, with D maybe TRBD2 (6 bases). Trimming took 2 bases from V and 5 from J, leaving 14 bases between them. The CDR3 is 15 amino acids. The germline CDR1 and CDR2 sequences are SGDLS and YYNGEE. The CDR3 bases are TGTGCCAGCAGCGTTCAACTGGAGGGCCACAATGAGCAGTTCTTC. As protein: CASSVQLEGHNEQFF. The whole variable domain, remainder taken from reference TRBV9 and TRBJ2-1, is DSGVTQTPKHLITATGQRVTLRCSPRSGDLSVYWYQQSLDQGLQFLIQYYNGEERAKGNILERFSAQQFPDLHSELNLSSLELGDSALYFCASSVQLEGHNEQFFGPGTRLTVL.

This clonotype came up many times. This sequence joins TRBV7-6 and TRBJ1-1; D uncertain. The germline V and J ends were trimmed by 5 bases and 2 bases, with 9 bases remaining between them. The CDR3 sequence is 13 residues long. The germline V gene has CDR1 SGHVS and CDR2 FNYEAQ. CDR3 coding DNA: TGTGCCAGCAGCCTCCACGGAAACACTGAAGCTTTCTTT. Its translation: CASSLHGNTEAFF.

This clonotype was counted ten times or more. The chain joins TRBV5-8 to TRBJ1-5; tentatively, D is TRBD1 (5 bases). Per germline, CDR1 SGHTS and CDR2 YDEGEE. CDR3 length: 15 amino acids. Trimming cost V 0 bases and J 9 bases, with 16 bases left between them. The CDR3 DNA follows: TGTGCCAGCAGCTTGGTTATGGGGCTAACGGGGCCCCAGCATTTT. This encodes CASSLVMGLTGPQHF.

This clonotype was seen a handful of times. A much larger clonotype is one base distant, so this may be a read error. CDR3 sequence: CASSLRPVGGHGELFF. The CDR3, as DNA: TGCGCCAGCAGCTTGAGGCCAGTGGGAGGGCACGGGGAGCTGTTTTTT. The chain uses TRBV5-1 and TRBJ2-2; TRBD2 matches at 7 bases. CDR1 SGHRS and CDR2 YFSETQ come from the germline V gene. The CDR3 sequence is 16 residues long. V trimming: 1 base; J trimming: 7 bases; junction bases outside the gene matches: 10.

This clonotype has a count of ten or more. The CDR3 DNA is TGTGCCAGCAGCGAGCTAGCGGGAGGGCGGGAGCAGTACTTC. Protein product: CASSELAGGREQYF. The chain employs TRBV7-2 and TRBJ2-7; TRBD2 matches at 12 bases. This CDR3 region has 14 residues. Looked up from germline, CDR1 is SGHTA and CDR2 is FQGNSA. Trimming cost V 5 bases and J 7 bases; bases outside gene matches: 6.

This clonotype was counted many times. The chain recombines TRBV20-1 with TRBJ2-2; either TRBD1 or TRBD2 may fit D (5 bases each). The V gene lost 3 bases and the J gene lost 2 bases, with 13 bases spanning the gap. The CDR3 is made up of 15 amino acids. Germline V CDR1 and CDR2: DFQATT, SNEGSKA (reference sequence). CDR3 bases: TGCAGTGCTAGGTCTCCGGGACGAAACACCGGGGAGCTGTTTTTT. Amino acid sequence: CSARSPGRNTGELFF.

Notes on this clonotype: A single base separates this from a much larger clone, so it may be a read error. The chain is built from TRBV27 and TRBJ2-1; possibly TRBD2 for D (5 bases). CDR3 length: 16 residues. The ends were cut back, 7 bases at V and 0 bases at J, with 16 bases in the middle. Germline CDR1 is MNHEY and CDR2 is SMNVEV (reference sequence). The CDR3: CASNLRTEGSYNEQFF. DNA of the CDR3: TGTGCCAGCAATCTACGAACAGAGGGCTCCTACAATGAGCAGTTCTTC.

This clonotype was seen ten or more times. The rearrangement joins TRBV7-8 to TRBJ1-1, with D unresolved. Trimming pared 5 bases from V and 1 base from J, leaving 5 bases between. The CDR3 is 12 residues long. Germline V CDR1 and CDR2: SGHVS, FQNEAQ. Here the CDR3 reads CASSQENTEAFF. In nucleotides, the CDR3 is TGTGCCAGCAGCCAAGAGAACACTGAAGCTTTCTTT.

This clonotype was recorded only once. A clone one base away is much larger, so this may be a read error. The chain carries TRBV20-1 and TRBJ1-2; maybe TRBD1 (6 bases). The CDR3 has 10 residues. Germline assignment: CDR1 DFQATT and CDR2 SNEGSKA (reference sequence). CDR3: CSATLDSWYF. CDR3 DNA sequence: TGCAGTGCCACCTTGGACAGCTGGTACTTC.

This clonotype came up many times. This chain connects TRBV5-1 to TRBJ2-2; D uncertain. The CDR3 extends over 13 amino acids. The germline V gene encodes CDR1 SGHRS and CDR2 YFSETQ. V was shortened by 4 bases and J by 11 bases, with 15 bases between the two germline ends. The CDR3 bases are TGCGCCAGCAGCCCGCCTGCTCTCGGAGAGCTGTTTTTT. Protein sequence: CASSPPALGELFF.

This clonotype was observed at least ten times. The gene calls are TRBV9 and TRBJ2-1; D call uncertain. Trimming shortened V by 0 bases and J by 0 bases, and 13 bases separated the two germline ends. CDR1 SGDLS and CDR2 YYNGEE come from the germline V gene. The CDR3 is made up of 17 amino acids. CDR3 bases: TGTGCCAGCAGCGTAGGTGGGCACCGGAGCTCCTACAATGAGCAGTTCTTC. Encoded protein: CASSVGGHRSSYNEQFF.

This clonotype was recorded at least ten times. The chain carries TRBV7-2 and TRBJ1-2; TRBD1 matches at 9 bases. Per the germline V gene, CDR1 is SGHTA and CDR2 is FQGNSA. The CDR3 sequence is 14 residues long. Germline trimming cut 5 bases from V and 5 bases from J; bases unmatched to any gene: 6. DNA for the CDR3: TGTGCCAGCAGCCTCGGACAGGGGCCATATGGCTACACCTTC. Protein sequence: CASSLGQGPYGYTF. Filled out from reference TRBV7-2 and TRBJ1-2, the complete variable domain reads GAGVSQSPSNKVTEKGKDVELRCDPISGHTALYWYRQSLGQGLEFLIYFQGNSAPDKSGLPSDRFSAERTGGSVSTLTIQRTQQEDSAVYLCASSLGQGPYGYTFGSGTRLTVV.

This clonotype has at least ten counts. As DNA, the CDR3 is TGTGCCAGCAGCCGACCCCCCGAAAATGAGCAGTTCTTC. Its translation: CASSRPPENEQFF. The chain recombines TRBV7-6 with TRBJ2-1, with D unclear. This CDR3 is 13 amino acids long. With 5 bases removed from V and 7 bases from J, the gap between germline ends came to 12 bases. The germline V gene encodes CDR1 SGHVS and CDR2 FNYEAQ. Full variable domain (outside the CDR3, taken from reference TRBV7-6 and TRBJ2-1): GAGVSQSPRYKVTKRGQDVALRCDPISGHVSLYWYRQALGQGPEFLTYFNYEAQQDKSGLPNDRFSAERPEGSISTLTIQRTEQRDSAMYRCASSRPPENEQFFGPGTRLTVL.

The sample holds many counts of this clonotype. DNA of the CDR3: TGCGCCAGCAGCTTGGGTACTAGCACAGATACGCAGTATTTT. Its translation: CASSLGTSTDTQYF. V is TRBV5-1 and J is TRBJ2-3; D remains ambiguous. The germline V gene encodes CDR1 SGHRS and CDR2 YFSETQ. This CDR3 comprises 14 residues. Trimming cost V 0 bases and J 0 bases, with 5 bases left between them.

This clonotype has at least ten counts. The chain joins TRBV28 to TRBJ1-5; unclear D gene. This CDR3 spans 17 amino acids. Germline V gene data show CDR1 as MDHEN and CDR2 as SYDVKM. With 5 bases removed from V and 0 bases from J, the gap between germline ends came to 17 bases. The DNA for the CDR3 is TGTGCCAGCAGTCCCTTAAGGTTGGGATCTAGCAATCAGCCCCAGCATTTT. It specifies CASSPLRLGSSNQPQHF.

Ten or more counts support this clonotype. The chain links TRBV24-1 to TRBJ2-5; 15 positions agree with TRBD2. The germline V gene encodes CDR1 KGHDR and CDR2 SFDVKD. Unmatched junction bases numbered 6, after V lost 5 bases and J lost 6 bases. The CDR3 has 16 residues. DNA of the CDR3: TGTGCCACCAGTGGAGGACTAGCGGGAGGGCCTAAGACCCAGTACTTC. Protein product: CATSGGLAGGPKTQYF.

CDR3 sequence reads: CASSHDRGGQETQYF. CDR3 DNA: TGTGCCAGCAGTCACGACCGCGGGGGCCAAGAGACCCAGTACTTC. The chain carries TRBV6-5 and TRBJ2-5, with 7 nucleotides matching TRBD2. V shed 5 bases and J 1 base; nucleotides not matched to a gene: 7. The CDR3 extends over 15 amino acids. The germline V gene has CDR1 MNHEY and CDR2 SVGAGI.

This clonotype was recorded at least ten times. The chain has TRBV25-1 and TRBJ1-2; D might be TRBD1 (5 bases). V was pared by 6 bases and J by 8 bases, with 10 bases between. The CDR3 extends over 11 amino acids. Per germline, CDR1 MGHDK and CDR2 SYGVNS. This chain's CDR3 is CASSPGIGYTF. The CDR3 region has the DNA TGTGCCAGCAGCCCAGGGATCGGCTACACCTTC.

This clonotype was found many times. The rearrangement uses TRBV20-1 and TRBJ2-3, with D perhaps assigned TRBD1 or TRBD2 (6 bases each). The length of the CDR3 is 11 residues. Germline values: CDR1 DFQATT, CDR2 SNEGSKA (reference sequence). V shed 5 bases and J shed 5 bases, with 8 bases lying between them. CDR3 bases: TGCAGTGCTGGGGGGCTAGATACGCAGTATTTT. Its translation is CSAGGLDTQYF.